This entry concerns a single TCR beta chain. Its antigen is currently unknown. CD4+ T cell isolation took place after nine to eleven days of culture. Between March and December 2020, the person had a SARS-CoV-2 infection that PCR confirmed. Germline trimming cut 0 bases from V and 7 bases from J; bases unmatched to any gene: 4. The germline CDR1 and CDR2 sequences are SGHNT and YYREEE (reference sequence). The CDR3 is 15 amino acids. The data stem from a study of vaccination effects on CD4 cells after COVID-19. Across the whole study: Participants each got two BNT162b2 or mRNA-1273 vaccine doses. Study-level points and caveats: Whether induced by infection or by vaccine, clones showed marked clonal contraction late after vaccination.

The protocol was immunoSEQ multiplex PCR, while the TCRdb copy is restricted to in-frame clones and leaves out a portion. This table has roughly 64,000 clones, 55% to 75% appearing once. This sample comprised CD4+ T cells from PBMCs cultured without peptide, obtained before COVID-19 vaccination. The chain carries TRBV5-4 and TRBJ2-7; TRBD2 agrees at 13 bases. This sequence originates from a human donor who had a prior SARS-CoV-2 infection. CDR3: CASSLARTSGREQYF. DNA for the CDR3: TGTGCCAGCAGCTTGGCACGGACTAGCGGGAGAGAGCAGTACTTC.